This T cell receptor beta chain was captured by sequencing in a study of pediatric ulcerative colitis (dated by TCRdb to the late 2010s). For context, the study as a whole: Pancolitis was present in more than five ulcerative colitis patients and left-sided colitis in two, and histology consistent with ulcerative colitis was found in all of these patients. Nine or ten newly diagnosed, treatment-naive pediatric ulcerative colitis patients and four non-IBD control children each provided paired blood and rectal samples. Using the Pediatric Ulcerative Colitis Activity Index, a couple of patients were classed as having mild disease, several as having moderate disease and three as having acute severe colitis.

Before the diagnostic colonoscopy, none of the ulcerative colitis patients had been given any immunosuppressive medication. A blood sample was drawn at the time of the colonoscopy. The Wizard kit (Promega) was used to extract genomic DNA from both blood and intestinal samples. Overall study results and their limits: Features of the rectal repertoire distinguished controls, mild-moderate colitis patients and acute severe colitis patients, and in acute severe colitis, rectal diversity was reduced because of clonal expansions. Clonal overlap between a subject's own blood and rectum was significantly greater in ulcerative colitis patients than in controls, which suggests more T cell trafficking to inflamed tissue. A couple of patients' blood samples yielded substantially fewer templates for technical reasons and were excluded from blood-rectal overlap analysis. Because repertoires were derived from total lymphocyte DNA, patterns in rare subsets such as regulatory T cells may not have been reflected. A couple of rectal CDR3 clonotypes were present in all ulcerative colitis patients and in none of the controls. The healthy control group was small, consisting of only four individuals.

As for this clone: The antigen it binds to is not known. No much larger clonotype is one base removed from it; base qualities were not supplied.

Rearranged CDR3 beta regions were amplified from genomic DNA with multiplex V and J primers using the immunoSEQ TRB Survey service. To keep sequencing depth equal across samples, survey-level depth of up to 500,000 reads per sample was applied. Libraries were purified and pooled, and sequencing was performed on Illumina technology. The authors' pipeline ran thus. immunoSEQ online tools were used for productive clonality, sample overlap, pairwise scatters, CDR3 beta length, V/D/J gene usage and productiveness. Alongside Shannon and Simpson indices, calculated diversity was computed as the number of unique rearrangements divided by total templates, multiplied by 100. Z-score normalized data were analyzed by principal component analysis with the R prcomp function and the ggbiplot package. Morisita's index was used to measure clonal overlap between blood and rectum within each subject. The table was pulled from immuneACCESS by TCRdb, which kept in-frame rearrangements only. Such tables lose some clones; where checked, under half of the loss comes from unresolved V genes, and the rest has no known cause. From that table come the V and J calls and clone size; the DNA was used to work out D and trimming. This sample has 1,400 or so clones in its table, and about nine tenths of those were observed once. The ten largest account for around 3.1% of the sample.

Its CDR3 holds 17 amino acids, cysteine through phenylalanine. Only the CDR3 part of the read is kept: 51 bases, read in frame from the first base. V loses 3 bases at its end and J loses 4 bases; junction bases beyond the gene matches: 9. The germline V gene yields SGDLS for CDR1 and YYNGEE for CDR2. Sequences were obtained from blood. The rearranged segments are TRBV9 and TRBJ2-1; the junction holds 11 bases that match TRBD1. The sequence was obtained from a boy younger than 18 with severe ulcerative colitis. The nucleotide sequence reads as follows: TGTGCCAGCAGCGGGACAGGGGGCCATTTTATTTACAATGAGCAGTTCTTC. The translation is CASSGTGGHFIYNEQFF. With the rest looked up from the reference TRBV9 and TRBJ2-1 genes rather than sequenced, the full variable domain is DSGVTQTPKHLITATGQRVTLRCSPRSGDLSVYWYQQSLDQGLQFLIQYYNGEERAKGNILERFSAQQFPDLHSELNLSSLELGDSALYFCASSGTGGHFIYNEQFFGPGTRLTVL.